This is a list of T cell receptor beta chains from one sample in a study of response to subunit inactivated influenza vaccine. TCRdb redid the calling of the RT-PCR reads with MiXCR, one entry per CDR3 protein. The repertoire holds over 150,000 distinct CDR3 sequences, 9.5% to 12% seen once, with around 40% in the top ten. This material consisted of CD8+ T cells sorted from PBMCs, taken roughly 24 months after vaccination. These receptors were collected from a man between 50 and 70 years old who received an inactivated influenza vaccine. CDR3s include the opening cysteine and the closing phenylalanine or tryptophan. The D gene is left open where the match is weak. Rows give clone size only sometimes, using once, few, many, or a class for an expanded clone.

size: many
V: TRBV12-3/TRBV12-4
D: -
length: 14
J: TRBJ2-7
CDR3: CASSLTTSQYEQYF
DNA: TGTGCCAGCAGTTTGACGACTAGTCAATACGAGCAGTACTTC

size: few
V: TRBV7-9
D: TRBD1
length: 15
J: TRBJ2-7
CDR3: CASSPPGTAPYEQYF
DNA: TGTGCCAGCAGCCCCCCGGGGACAGCTCCCTACGAGCAGTACTTC

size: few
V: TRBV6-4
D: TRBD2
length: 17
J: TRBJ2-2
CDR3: CASNRLAGRASTGELFF
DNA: TGTGCCAGCAACCGACTAGCGGGACGGGCATCCACCGGGGAGCTGTTTTTT

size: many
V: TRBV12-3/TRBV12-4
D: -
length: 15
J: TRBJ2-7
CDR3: CASSLGGVSSYEQYF
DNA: TGTGCCAGCAGTTTAGGCGGCGTAAGCTCCTACGAGCAGTACTTC

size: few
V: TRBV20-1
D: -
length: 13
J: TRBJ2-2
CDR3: CSANDRDTGELFF
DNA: TGCAGTGCTAACGACAGAGACACCGGGGAGCTGTTTTTT

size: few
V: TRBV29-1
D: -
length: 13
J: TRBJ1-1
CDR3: CSVGVGVIDEAFF
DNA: TGCAGCGTTGGAGTGGGGGTCATCGATGAAGCTTTCTTT

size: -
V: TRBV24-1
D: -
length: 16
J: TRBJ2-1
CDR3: CATSDLVRGDYNEQFF
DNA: TGTGCCACCAGTGATTTGGTCAGGGGGGATTACAATGAGCAGTTCTTC

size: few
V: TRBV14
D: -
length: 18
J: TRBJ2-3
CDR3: CASSQELGDPLGTDTQYF
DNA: TGTGCCAGCAGCCAAGAATTAGGGGACCCTCTGGGGACAGATACGCAGTATTTT

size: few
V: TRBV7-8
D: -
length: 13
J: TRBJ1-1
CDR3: CASSFGTNTEAFF
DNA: TGTGCCAGCAGCTTCGGCACGAACACTGAAGCTTTCTTT

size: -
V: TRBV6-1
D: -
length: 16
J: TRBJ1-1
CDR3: CASSEWGLKKSWGAFF
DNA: TGTGCCAGCAGTGAATGGGGACTAAAAAAATCTTGGGGAGCTTTCTTT

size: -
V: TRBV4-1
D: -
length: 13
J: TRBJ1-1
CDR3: CASSHIDDTEAFF
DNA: TGCGCCAGCAGCCACATCGACGACACTGAAGCTTTCTTT

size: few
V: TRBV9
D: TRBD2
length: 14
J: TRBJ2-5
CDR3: CASSVAGGTETQYF
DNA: TGTGCCAGCAGCGTAGCGGGGGGTACAGAGACCCAGTACTTC

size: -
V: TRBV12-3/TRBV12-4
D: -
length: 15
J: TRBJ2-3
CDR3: CASSFGGQSTDTQYF
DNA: TGTGCCAGCAGTTTTGGTGGACAGAGCACAGATACGCAGTATTTT

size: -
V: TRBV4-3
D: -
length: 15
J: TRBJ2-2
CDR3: CASGQTSQNTGELFF
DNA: TGCGCCAGCGGCCAAACTTCCCAGAACACCGGGGAGCTGTTTTTT

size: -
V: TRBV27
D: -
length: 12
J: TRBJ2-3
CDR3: CASSFLADTQYF
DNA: TGTGCCAGCAGTTTCCTCGCAGATACGCAGTATTTT

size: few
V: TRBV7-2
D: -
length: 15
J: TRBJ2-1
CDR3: CASSLVGLSYNEQFF
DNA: TGTGCCAGCAGCTTAGTGGGTTTATCATACAATGAGCAGTTCTTC

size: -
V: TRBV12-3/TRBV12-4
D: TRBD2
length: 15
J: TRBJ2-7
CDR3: CASSTTSGKAYEQYF
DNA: TGTGCCAGCAGCACAACTAGCGGGAAGGCCTACGAGCAGTACTTC

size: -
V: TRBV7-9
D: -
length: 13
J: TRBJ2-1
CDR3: CASSSRRGNEQFF
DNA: TGTGCCAGCAGCTCTAGACGCGGTAATGAGCAGTTCTTC

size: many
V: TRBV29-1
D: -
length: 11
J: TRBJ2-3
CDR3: CSVQVPDTQYF
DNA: TGCAGCGTTCAGGTTCCAGATACGCAGTATTTT

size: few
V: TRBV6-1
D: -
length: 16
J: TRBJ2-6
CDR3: CASMQGPLSGANVLTF
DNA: TGTGCCAGCATGCAGGGGCCCCTCTCTGGGGCCAACGTCCTGACTTTC

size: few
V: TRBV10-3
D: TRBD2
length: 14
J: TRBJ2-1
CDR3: CAITRGGPYNEQFF
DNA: TGTGCCATCACCCGCGGGGGGCCCTACAATGAGCAGTTCTTC